This T cell receptor (beta chain) is drawn from a study of vaccination effects on CD4 cells after COVID-19. Regarding this clone: As yet, its antigen is unknown.

Expansion with viral peptide pools was applied to antigen-specific CD4+ T cells by the ViraFEST assay prior to sequencing. At the end of about 9 days of culture, CD4+ T cells were isolated. The healthy vaccine recipients, who had no prior SARS-CoV-2 infection, showed negative nucleocapsid antibodies. A few million PBMC per well received approximately 10 IU/ml IL-2 and roughly 9.2 ug/ml peptides in culture. The V gene lost 5 bases and the J gene lost 4 bases, with 12 bases spanning the gap. The germline gives CDR1 KGHSH, CDR2 LQKENI. This CDR3 contains 14 residues. Sequencing was performed with immunoSEQ multiplex PCR; in TCRdb, only in-frame clones are kept and a portion is missing. Here the sample spans about 70,000 clones, 80% being singletons.

The chain recombines TRBV18 with TRBJ1-5; D perhaps matches TRBD1 (5 bases). This TCR derives from a human donor who received a COVID-19 vaccine. Here the sequenced sample was CD4+ T cells from PBMCs cultured with SARS-CoV-2 spike peptides, taken before COVID-19 vaccination. The CDR3 spells CASSWTQENQPQHF. Written as DNA, the CDR3 is TGTGCCAGCTCATGGACACAAGAAAATCAGCCCCAGCATTTT.